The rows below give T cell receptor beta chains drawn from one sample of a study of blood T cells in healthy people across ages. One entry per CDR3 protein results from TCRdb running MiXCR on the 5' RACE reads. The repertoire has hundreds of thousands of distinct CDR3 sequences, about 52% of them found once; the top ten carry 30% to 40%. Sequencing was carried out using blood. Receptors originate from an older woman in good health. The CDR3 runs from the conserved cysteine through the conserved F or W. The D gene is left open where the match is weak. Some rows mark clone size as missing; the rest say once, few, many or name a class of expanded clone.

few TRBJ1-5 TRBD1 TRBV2 CASAQGVQPQHF TGTGCCAGCGCTCAGGGGGTCCAGCCCCAGCATTTT
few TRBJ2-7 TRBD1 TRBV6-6 CASSSQGALLGYEQYF TGTGCCAGCAGTTCACAGGGGGCCCTTCTCGGATACGAGCAGTACTTC
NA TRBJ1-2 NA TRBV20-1 CSAIQARYGYTF TGCAGTGCTATACAGGCGCGTTATGGCTACACCTTC
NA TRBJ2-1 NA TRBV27 CASAFGAGPAYNEQFF TGTGCCAGCGCGTTCGGGGCGGGCCCAGCCTACAATGAGCAGTTCTTC
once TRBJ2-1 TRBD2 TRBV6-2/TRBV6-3 CASSGTRSFYNEQFF TGTGCCAGCAGCGGGACTAGGAGTTTCTACAATGAGCAGTTCTTC
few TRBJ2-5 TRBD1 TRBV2 CASSEQGAGETQYF TGTGCCAGCAGTGAACAGGGGGCGGGGGAGACCCAGTACTTC
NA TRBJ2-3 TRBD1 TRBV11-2 CASSIGQGADTQYF TGTGCCAGCAGCATAGGGCAGGGGGCAGATACGCAGTATTTT
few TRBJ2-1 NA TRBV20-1 CSARDPHAGLLYNEQFF TGCAGTGCTAGAGATCCGCACGCGGGACTCCTTTACAATGAGCAGTTCTTC
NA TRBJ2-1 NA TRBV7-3 CASSPQGRTLGEQFF TGTGCCAGCAGCCCACAGGGAAGGACCTTGGGTGAGCAGTTCTTC
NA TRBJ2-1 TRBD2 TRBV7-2 CASSADPGGEQFF TGTGCCAGCAGCGCGGACCCGGGAGGGGAGCAGTTCTTC
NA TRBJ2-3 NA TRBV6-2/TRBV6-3 CASSDGGQGTQYF TGTGCCAGCAGTGACGGAGGGCAAGGTACGCAGTATTTT
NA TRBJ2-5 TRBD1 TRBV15 CATSRDRGLKTQYF TGTGCCACCAGCAGAGACAGGGGGCTTAAGACCCAGTACTTC
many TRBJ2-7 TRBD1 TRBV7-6 CASSRGQGIFIGELYEQYF TGTGCCAGCAGCCGTGGACAGGGGATCTTCATCGGGGAACTATACGAGCAGTACTTC
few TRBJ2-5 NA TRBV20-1 CSARVPGRETQYF TGCAGTGCTAGAGTTCCGGGGCGGGAGACCCAGTACTTC
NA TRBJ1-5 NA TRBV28 CASRPDRYDQPQHF TGTGCCAGCAGGCCTGACAGGTACGATCAGCCCCAGCATTTT
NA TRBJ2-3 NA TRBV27 CASSLGWGRTDTQYF TGTGCCAGCAGTTTAGGGTGGGGTCGCACAGATACGCAGTATTTT
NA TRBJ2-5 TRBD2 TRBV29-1 CSVSLAGGPYEQYF TGCAGCGTTTCACTAGCGGGAGGGCCCTATGAGCAGTACTTC
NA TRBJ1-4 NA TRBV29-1 CSVGQRAGEKLFF TGCAGCGTTGGCCAGCGGGCGGGTGAAAAACTGTTTTTT
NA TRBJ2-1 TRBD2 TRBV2 CASRGALSSGRKTYNEQFF TGTGCCAGCAGGGGCGCGTTATCTAGCGGGAGAAAGACCTACAATGAGCAGTTCTTC
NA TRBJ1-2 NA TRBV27 CASSPSQPGYGYTF TGTGCCAGCAGCCCTTCACAGCCTGGTTATGGCTACACCTTC
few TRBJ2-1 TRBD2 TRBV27 CASSSTSGPYNEQFF TGTGCCAGCAGTTCAACTAGCGGGCCCTACAATGAGCAGTTCTTC
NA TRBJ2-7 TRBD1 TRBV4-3 CASSQETGIPYEQYF TGCGCCAGCAGCCAAGAGACAGGGATCCCCTACGAGCAGTACTTC
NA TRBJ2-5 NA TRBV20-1 CSATRAWETQYF TGCAGTGCTACTAGAGCTTGGGAGACCCAGTACTTC
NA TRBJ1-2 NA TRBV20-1 CSAVTGYTF TGCAGTGCCGTGACTGGCTACACCTTC
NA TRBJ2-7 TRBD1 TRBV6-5 CASAQTGGASEQYF TGTGCCAGCGCTCAGACAGGGGGCGCATCCGAGCAGTACTTC
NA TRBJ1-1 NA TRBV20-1 CSASSDIPMNTEAFF TGCAGTGCTAGTTCGGACATCCCAATGAACACTGAAGCTTTCTTT
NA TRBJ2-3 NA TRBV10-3 CAIGGQVGDTQYF TGTGCCATCGGTGGTCAGGTTGGAGATACGCAGTATTTT
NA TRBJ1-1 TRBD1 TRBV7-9 CASSSPGQGVDTEAFF TGTGCCAGCAGCTCCCCGGGACAGGGCGTTGACACTGAAGCTTTCTTT